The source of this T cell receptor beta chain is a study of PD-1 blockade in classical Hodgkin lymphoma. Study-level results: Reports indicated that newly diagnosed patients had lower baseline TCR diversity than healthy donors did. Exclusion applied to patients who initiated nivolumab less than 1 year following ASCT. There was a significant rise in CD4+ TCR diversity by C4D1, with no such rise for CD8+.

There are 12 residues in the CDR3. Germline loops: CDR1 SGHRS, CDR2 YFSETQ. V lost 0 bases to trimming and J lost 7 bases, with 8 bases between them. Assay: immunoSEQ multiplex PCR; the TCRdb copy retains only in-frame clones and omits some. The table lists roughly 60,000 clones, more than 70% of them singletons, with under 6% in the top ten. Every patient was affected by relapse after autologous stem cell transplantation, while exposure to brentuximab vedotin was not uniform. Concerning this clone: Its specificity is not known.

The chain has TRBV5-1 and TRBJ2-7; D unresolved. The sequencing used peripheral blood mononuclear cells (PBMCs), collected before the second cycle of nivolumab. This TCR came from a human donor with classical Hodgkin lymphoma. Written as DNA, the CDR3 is TGCGCCAGCAGCTTGGAGGCGTATGAGCAGTACTTC. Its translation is CASSLEAYEQYF.